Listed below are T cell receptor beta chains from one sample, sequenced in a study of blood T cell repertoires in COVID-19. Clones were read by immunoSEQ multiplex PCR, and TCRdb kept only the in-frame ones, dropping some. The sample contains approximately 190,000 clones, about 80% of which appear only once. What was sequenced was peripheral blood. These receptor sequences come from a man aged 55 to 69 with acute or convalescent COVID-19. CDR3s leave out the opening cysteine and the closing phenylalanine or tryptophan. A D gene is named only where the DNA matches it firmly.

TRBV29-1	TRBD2	SVGAGGQETQY
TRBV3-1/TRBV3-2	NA	ASSPAGYEQY
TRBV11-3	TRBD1	ASSQGQGTGNTIY
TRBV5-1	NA	ASSLGGTDSPLH
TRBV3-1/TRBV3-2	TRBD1	ASSRQGTGSEKLF
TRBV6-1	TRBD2	ASSVGLFDLSYEQY
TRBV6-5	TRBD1	ASSLLRGQTDTQY
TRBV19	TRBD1	ASSMGQGPEETQY
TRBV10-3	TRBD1	AIRDSPPETQY
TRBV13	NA	ASSRVWGLAAYEQY
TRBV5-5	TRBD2	ASRTRFLADTDTQY
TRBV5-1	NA	ASSLGGATNEKLF
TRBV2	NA	ASSGGTFYNEQF
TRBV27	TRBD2	ASSFLGLADEQF
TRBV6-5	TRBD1	ASSSEGGVYEKLF
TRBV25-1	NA	ASSAGKGEQY
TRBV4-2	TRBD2	ASSQALAGGPNEQF
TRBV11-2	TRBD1	ASIPNRGRGDYGYT
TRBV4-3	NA	ASSQGRFVGLGGYT
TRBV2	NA	ASSRTYSGEQY
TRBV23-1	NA	ASSPRQGYEQY
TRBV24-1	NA	ATSAGSSYEQY
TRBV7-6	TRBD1	ASSLTPGTGGNEQF
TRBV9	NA	ASSGTGQREAF
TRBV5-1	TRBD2	ASSLAGGTYEQY